The entry below gives a single T cell receptor (beta chain) sequence along with its context. This clone has at least ten counts. The clone's antigen remains unknown. No clone much larger than this one lies a single base away; base qualities are absent. The record originates from a study of cytomegalovirus exposure and HLA in healthy donors (dated 2017 in TCRdb). Broadly, across the study: According to an earlier analysis of 587 of the donors, about 190 million T cells yielded 100 million or so unique TCR beta sequences and 276 Gb of sequence data. Approximately 310 gigabases of sequencing data and tens of millions of unique TCR sequences were included in an early release covering 550 to 800 HLA-typed donors. Among 300 to 450 genotyped donors of the cohort, an average of approximately 240,000 unique TCR beta nucleotide sequences were sequenced per donor, roughly a sixth of them non-productive. HLA typing covered class I and class II loci at four-digit resolution. The study used immunosequencing to profile the T cell repertoires of 666 subjects and linked those repertoires to cytomegalovirus serostatus. Because of strong linkage in the cohort, roughly five DR-DQ haplotypes were treated as single units for association and clustering. Typing coverage varied by locus: roughly 629-630 donors for A, B, C, DRB1 and DQB1; 522 for DQA1; more than 600 for DPA1; under 490 for DPB1. All discovery cohort repertoires had been generated on a single sequencing platform. To study patterns of TCR occurrence, a later analysis re-analyzed previously published TCR beta repertoires from several hundred donors and added high-resolution HLA genotyping. A later genetic analysis used genome-wide SNP genotypes for about 60% of the roughly 700 donors, treating that subset as a discovery cohort. Donor age, sex, ethnicity and CMV serostatus were compiled together with the repertoire data. An earlier analysis of some 500 of the donors used high-throughput TCR beta sequencing to judge whether each TCR beta V gene segment behaved as functional or pseudogenic. Along with the roughly 670-subject first cohort, a separate validation cohort of over 90 different subjects was used. Among the roughly 400 genotyped donors, 75% to 90% belonged to the genetic ancestry cluster associated with self-reported Caucasian donors. High-throughput TCR immunosequencing, statistical association of individual TCRs with disease status, and machine learning were combined to predict cytomegalovirus infection status. The aim of the study was to test whether cataloging public T cell receptors could identify signatures of past pathogen exposure. In the later analysis, no new phenotypic data were used to find candidate immune exposures; instead, reliance was placed on TCR beta sequences and their occurrence across donors.

In total, more than 500 healthy bone marrow donors made up the cohort. At the time of sampling, all cohort members were nominally healthy, though unrecorded immune exposures were likely present. The donor was CMV seropositive and belonged to the group of more than 250 seropositive cohort members. A peripheral blood sample was provided by each donor, and peripheral blood mononuclear cells were used for TCR beta sequencing. The Qiagen DNeasy Blood Extraction Kit was used to extract genomic DNA from the blood cell samples. From the cysteine through the phenylalanine, the CDR3 covers 17 amino acids. This entry keeps only the CDR3 DNA: 51 bases, framed from base 1. The germline V gene gives CDR1 as SGHNT and CDR2 as YENEEA. V is shortened by 3 bases, J by 0 bases, and the region joining them spans 15 bases. What the study reported, not specific to this receptor: Because some donors lacked HLA typing at each locus, the association tests relied only on the typed subset. In both the original and validation cohorts, the classifier was reported to diagnose cytomegalovirus status with high specificity and sensitivity. The sequencing pipeline was judged likely to have produced a cluster of highly shared sequence variants as a technical artifact. When HLA alleles, especially DR and DQ, strongly co-occurred, attributing TCR associations to individual alleles was difficult. The earlier analysis of nearly 600 of the donors excluded fewer than 20 rarely observed V segments, including chromosome 9 orphons, because counts were too low. Immune exposure information for the cohort was limited to CMV serostatus. In the study, 150 to 200 TCR beta chains were listed as associated with cytomegalovirus. The presence/absence analyses assumed that sequencing depth was roughly uniform across donors, and that assumption may not be true. According to a later analysis, TCR association rates differed among HLA loci, with DRB1 alleles showing the most associated TCRs and HLA-C alleles showing the fewest. Across donors, most TCR sequences were observed very rarely, whereas some public TCRs were present in many individuals. Compared with equally common non-associated chains, HLA-associated TCR beta chains in a later analysis were more clonally expanded and had lower generation probabilities. According to a later analysis, parvovirus B19, influenza, CMV and Epstein-Barr virus appeared linked to several top co-occurrence clusters. The cohort was sequenced for TCR beta chains only, and without alpha or paired-chain data the features that could be detected were limited. A later genetic analysis reported fewer N-insertions in productive TCRs among donors in an Asian-associated ancestry cluster than the roughly 690-donor mean. Some IMGT-functional V segments, including TRBV6-2 and TRBV6-3, could not be distinguished by the 87-base-pair reads and were therefore excluded. A few of the identified cytomegalovirus-associated TCR beta chains were confirmed in vitro to be specific for cytomegalovirus antigens. Linkage disequilibrium might explain the correlated functional status among segregating V segments, but an unknown experimental factor could not be excluded. Specific HLA alleles were associated with 18,000 or so TCR beta sequences at a false discovery rate of 0.05 in a later analysis. A further reported finding was that TCR beta sequences accurately predicted the HLA-A and HLA-B alleles for most subjects in the first cohort. A later analysis found that most CMV-associated TCR beta chains appeared HLA-restricted, with HLA associations seemingly driven largely by CMV exposure. In a later genetic analysis, a missense DCLRE1C variant was associated with V-gene and J-gene trimming of TCR beta chains, and the association was replicated in an independent cohort. Broadly in line with IMGT annotations, most TCR beta V segments showed up in productive rearrangements about 87% or about 30% of the time in an earlier analysis of 450 to 600 of the donors. The authors suggested that the approach could potentially be extended to other disease states and immunological phenotypes.

Libraries came from the immunoSEQ multiplex PCR assay. The multiplex PCR relied on a mix of 60 forward primers for TCR Vbeta segments and 13 reverse primers for TCR Jbeta segments. The CDR3 region of rearranged TCR beta genes was amplified from genomic DNA with a multiplex PCR assay. Amplified TCR beta libraries were sequenced as 87-base-pair reads on the Illumina HiSeq System. Under the source paper's analysis protocol: A later analysis tallied about 77 million unique TCR beta chains across the 666 repertoires, and some 12 million of those chains were shared by two or more donors. To remove PCR and sequencing errors, raw reads were error-corrected and collapsed into unique sequences using a nearest-neighbor algorithm that merged closely related sequences. V, D and J gene segments were assigned by aligning CDR3 sequences to IMGT reference sequences. For a sequence to be retained, at least a six-nucleotide match to both a V gene segment and a J gene segment was required. A rearrangement was called productive if the CDR3 had no stop codons and remained in frame with V and J, and every other rearrangement was called non-productive. CDR3 was defined by IMGT convention, running from the second conserved V-encoded cysteine to the conserved J-encoded phenylalanine. The earlier analysis of some 540 of the donors excluded any sequence lacking an unambiguous match to a single V gene segment. In an earlier analysis of about 590 of the donors, a V segment was called functional when productive rearrangements were above 56.7%, and segregating when the standard deviation between donors exceeded 5%. A statistical classification framework was built for diagnosing cytomegalovirus status from the catalog of TCR beta chain sequences. In a later analysis, V and J genes were assigned by comparing TCR nucleotide sequences against IMGT/GENE-DB human TR gene sequences. In a later analysis, CDR3 sequences and most-parsimonious VDJ recombination scenarios were assigned using the TCRdist pipeline. In a later analysis, each TCR beta chain was defined by its CDR3 amino acid sequence together with its V-gene family, and reads lacking a unique V-gene family were excluded. In a later analysis, fewer than 600 highly shared, low-generation-probability nucleotide sequences were removed to address suspected cross-contamination and a sequencing artifact. In a later analysis, a clonal expansion index for each public chain was calculated from normalized within-repertoire ranks of inferred template counts. A later analysis computed generation probabilities with a VDJ recombination model fitted to out-of-frame rearrangements, and checked the results against IGoR. Hypergeometric tests were used in a later analysis to score TCR-TCR, TCR-HLA and TCR-CMV co-occurrence, with a repertoire-size bias correction applied to the TCR pairs. In a later analysis, false discovery rates were estimated by permuting HLA or CMV assignments 20 times. In a later analysis, co-occurring TCRs were grouped using DBSCAN, and TCRdist sequence similarity was added for clustering within HLA-allele-positive subsets. Repertoires with fewer than 30,000 or more than 120,000 public chains, plus five repertoires with anomalous nucleotide sharing, were excluded from co-occurrence clustering. Not all clones reach the TCRdb copy of this immuneACCESS table, which keeps in-frame sequences only. Checked studies attribute under half of the gap to unresolved V genes and leave the rest unexplained. The V and J calls and the clone size are those of that table, but D and trimming were determined from the DNA. The sample table lists more than 95,000 clones, over 9.5% of them with a count of one. The biggest ten clones account for less than 6% of the sample.

The V gene is TRBV11-3 and the J gene is TRBJ1-3; too little of a D gene remains to name it. This TCR derives from a man between 40 and 49 years old in good health and CMV-seropositive. Material for sequencing was PBMCs. The CDR3 protein sequence reads: CASSLGAVGLSGNTIYF. The DNA sequence reads TGTGCCAGCAGCTTGGGCGCGGTAGGACTCTCTGGAAACACCATATATTTT.